A selection of T cell receptor beta chains follows, all from one sample in a study of shared clonotypes between healthy human individuals. Assay: immunoSEQ multiplex PCR; the TCRdb copy retains only in-frame clones and omits some. Here the sample spans under 2,500,000 clones, around 95% being singletons. Material for sequencing was naive CD4+ T cells sorted from blood. Receptors were obtained from a man between 18 and 29 years old in good health. Each CDR3 is given without its conserved first and last residue.

CDR3aa	v_gene	j_gene
ASSLSLYGYT	TRBV5-6	TRBJ1-2
ASSPLKRGGETQY	TRBV18	TRBJ2-5
ASSIRYNEQF	TRBV7-2	TRBJ2-1
GLGLGAGGDTIY	TRBV29-1	TRBJ1-3
ASQGQVDLNTEAF	TRBV5-1	TRBJ1-1
ASSSTSGLYNEQF	TRBV5-4	TRBJ2-1
ASSYSTFIGLAVDTQY	TRBV6-7	TRBJ2-3
ASSRQASYEQY	TRBV14	TRBJ2-7
ASSERGRNTEAF	TRBV6-1	TRBJ1-1
ASSQDPKGANSPLH	TRBV4-3	TRBJ1-6
ASGLAERNGAGYT	TRBV12-5	TRBJ1-2
ASRTFGDTEAF	TRBV28	TRBJ1-1
ASSPRAAEKLF	TRBV5-6	TRBJ1-4
ASSHTAWPTPNTEAF	TRBV13	TRBJ1-1
ASSPVGVDGYT	TRBV27	TRBJ1-2
ASSENAGISPLH	TRBV2	TRBJ1-6
ASSEGRANEQF	TRBV18	TRBJ2-1
ASSSRGRSTDTQY	TRBV6-6	TRBJ2-3
ASSLQSAQY	TRBV5-1	TRBJ2-7
ASSPNDGTINTEAF	TRBV9	TRBJ1-1
ASSRVLGTYNEQF	TRBV7-9	TRBJ2-1
ASTEQRGGAF	TRBV2	TRBJ1-1
ASTRDRNTGELF	TRBV2	TRBJ2-2
AISGTSGALDTQY	TRBV10-3	TRBJ2-3
ASSLLPGQGETDTQY	TRBV28	TRBJ2-3
ASSQDSGSLGEQY	TRBV4-3	TRBJ2-7
ASSQALGTEAF	TRBV4-3	TRBJ1-1
AISLTETSTDTQY	TRBV10-3	TRBJ2-3
AWQAGGGYT	TRBV30	TRBJ1-2
ASSLARQGGPMNTEAF	TRBV5-1	TRBJ1-1
ASSEAQGAAEQY	TRBV2	TRBJ2-7
ASSLRGAGETQY	TRBV9	TRBJ2-5
ASSYGTANTGELF	TRBV5-1	TRBJ2-2
ASSLGSPNEQF	TRBV11-2	TRBJ2-1
ASSYSRGQGLKEGYT	TRBV5-1	TRBJ1-2
ASSPSSVGPGELF	TRBV18	TRBJ2-2
ASSQAWGQGKPAKNIQY	TRBV14	TRBJ2-4
ASSVGLVASGGGYYEQY	TRBV9	TRBJ2-7
ASSFLAGNNYEQY	TRBV5-1	NA
ASRMGGAIDTEAF	TRBV27	TRBJ1-1
ASSPTGIANEKLF	TRBV4-1	TRBJ1-4
ASGLSNQPQH	TRBV12-5	TRBJ1-5
ASRTGTGSNEQY	TRBV19	TRBJ2-7
ASSFGREGIAD	TRBV2	TRBJ2-5
ASSFLRPLGQENSPLH	TRBV27	TRBJ1-6
ASSLGADNEQF	TRBV7-9	TRBJ2-1
ASSVVTQGAEQF	TRBV9	TRBJ2-1
ASSLLFADTQY	TRBV7-2	TRBJ2-3
ASRTANYGYT	TRBV6-5	TRBJ1-2
ASSFDRTRNSPLH	TRBV18	TRBJ1-6
AWSVPGGGGYT	TRBV30	TRBJ1-2